These 16 T cell receptor beta chains originate from one sample sequenced in a study of control samples from healthy donors and cancer patients. Clones were sequenced by immunoSEQ multiplex PCR, and TCRdb holds only the in-frame ones, with some missing. The data show fewer than 200,000 clones, roughly 95% seen once. Sequencing input: blood. Receptors originate from a woman aged 25 to 39 in good health.

The V call is TRBV3-1 (or the pseudogene TRBV3-2), the J call TRBJ1-1; 8 bases match TRBD1. Germline V gene lookup returns CDR1 LGHDT and CDR2 YNNKEL (reference sequence). CDR3 length: 15 amino acids. V was clipped by 3 bases and J by 4 bases; unmatched bases: 7. CDR3 residues: CASSQGQDRFTEAFF. The CDR3 bases are TGTGCCAGCAGCCAGGGACAGGATCGTTTCACTGAAGCTTTCTTT.

J is TRBJ2-2 and V is TRBV29-1, with 9 bases that match TRBD2. The CDR3 loop spans 14 amino acids. Looked up from germline, CDR1 is SQVTM and CDR2 is ANQGSEA. J was trimmed by 6 bases and V by 4 bases; bases with no gene match: 6. CDR3 DNA: TGCAGCGTTGTGTTAGCGGGGGTTTCCGGGGAGCTGTTTTTT. This gives the protein CSVVLAGVSGELFF.

This clone was observed once. The chain joins TRBV28 to TRBJ1-6; D ambiguous. Trimming left V 5 bases short and J 7 bases short, with 9 bases between. Looked up from germline, CDR1 is MDHEN and CDR2 is SYDVKM. CDR3 length equals 13 residues. The CDR3 reads CASSTPGNSPLHF. CDR3 nucleotide sequence: TGTGCCAGCAGTACACCTGGGAATTCACCCCTCCACTTT.

The gene calls are TRBV19 and TRBJ1-1, with a tentative D call TRBD1 (6 bases). This CDR3 is built from 14 residues. V was shortened by 1 base and J by 1 base, with 7 bases between the two germline ends. From germline, CDR1 is LNHDA and CDR2 SQIVND (reference sequence). The CDR3 loop is CASSIGTANTEAFF. The DNA for the CDR3 is TGTGCCAGTAGTATAGGGACAGCGAACACTGAAGCTTTCTTT.

The rearrangement joins TRBV7-9 to TRBJ2-7, with D unresolved. The V end lost 5 bases, the J end lost 0 bases, and 2 bases lay between the germline ends. Germline V gene sequence: CDR1 SEHNR, CDR2 FQNEAQ (reference sequence). The CDR3 is made up of 11 amino acids. Written as DNA, the CDR3 is TGTGCCAGCAGCGACTCCTACGAGCAGTACTTC. Residues: CASSDSYEQYF.

V and J are TRBV19 and TRBJ2-7, with D perhaps matching TRBD1 (5 bases). Trimming pared 5 bases from V and 2 bases from J, leaving 13 bases between. This CDR3 is built from 14 residues. The germline gives CDR1 LNHDA, CDR2 SQIVND (reference sequence). The CDR3 sequence is CASSLTGRPYEQYF. As DNA, the CDR3 is TGTGCCAGTAGTTTAACAGGACGACCCTACGAGCAGTACTTC.

This chain's CDR3 is CASSSSRAEMNSPLHF. The DNA for the CDR3 is TGTGCCAGCAGTTCTTCCCGGGCGGAAATGAATTCACCCCTCCACTTT. The genes are TRBV28 and TRBJ1-6; the D is unclear. The CDR3 contains 16 residues. Germline loops: CDR1 MDHEN, CDR2 SYDVKM. The ends were cut back, 4 bases at V and 7 bases at J, with 17 bases in the middle.

V is TRBV19 and J is TRBJ2-1; D unclear. The CDR3 length is 14 residues. V was cut by 3 bases and J by 0 bases, with 6 bases left in between. The germline gives CDR1 LNHDA, CDR2 SQIVND (reference sequence). The CDR3 region is CASSIKSSYNEQFF. DNA of the CDR3: TGTGCCAGTAGTATCAAGAGCTCCTACAATGAGCAGTTCTTC.

The chain is built from TRBV25-1 and TRBJ2-3, with 14 bases aligning to TRBD2. The J segment lost 2 bases and the V segment lost 2 bases, leaving 6 bases of the junction unmatched. Per germline, CDR1 MGHDK and CDR2 SYGVNS. CDR3 length: 18 residues. CDR3 nucleotides: TGTGCCAGCAGTGAAGCCGGGACTAGCGGGGGCCACACAGATACGCAGTATTTT. It translates to CASSEAGTSGGHTDTQYF.

This clone showed up just once. The rearrangement uses TRBV4-1 and TRBJ1-2, with D tentatively TRBD1 (5 bases). V dropped 3 bases and J dropped 1 base, with 9 bases sitting between them. The CDR3 length is 14 residues. Germline CDR1 and CDR2: MGHRA and YSYEKL. The CDR3 here is CASSQGLINYGYTF. The CDR3, as DNA: TGCGCCAGCAGCCAGGGACTAATTAACTATGGCTACACCTTC.

The chain is built from TRBV7-2 and TRBJ1-5; D gene uncertain. CDR1 and CDR2 (germline): SGHTA, FQGNSA. The germline V and J ends were trimmed by 2 bases and 3 bases, with 8 bases remaining between them. The length of the CDR3 is 14 residues. The CDR3, as DNA: TGTGCCAGCAGCTTATCGGCAGACAATCAGCCCCAGCATTTT. Protein: CASSLSADNQPQHF.

V usage is TRBV6-5 and J usage is TRBJ2-7; maybe TRBD1 (5 bases). Germline CDR1 reads MNHEY; CDR2 reads SVGAGI. The CDR3 sequence is 14 residues long. The V end was cut by 0 bases, the J end by 3 bases, with 9 bases between. CDR3 amino acids: CASSYSDNGYEQYF. The CDR3 bases are TGTGCCAGCAGTTACTCGGACAACGGCTACGAGCAGTACTTC.

This chain joins TRBV7-3 and TRBJ2-7, with 8 positions matching TRBD1. This CDR3 region has 13 residues. The V gene end was trimmed by 3 bases and the J gene end by 6 bases; junction bases not matched to a gene: 4. The germline V gene has CDR1 SGHTA and CDR2 FQGTGA. The CDR3 nucleotides read TGTGCCAGCAGCTTGGCAGGGGGCGGCGAGCAGTACTTC. It yields the protein CASSLAGGGEQYF.

The CDR3 reads CASRLLAGQETQYF. The CDR3 nucleotides are TGTGCCAGCAGGTTACTAGCGGGTCAAGAGACCCAGTACTTC. The rearrangement uses TRBV5-6 and TRBJ2-5; 9 nucleotides align to TRBD2. The CDR3 consists of 14 residues. Germline trimming cut 5 bases from V and 2 bases from J; bases unmatched to any gene: 4. Germline values: CDR1 SGHDT, CDR2 YYEEEE.

The CDR3 region is CASRRGWSPLHF. DNA for the CDR3: TGTGCCAGCAGACGGGGGTGGTCACCCCTCCACTTT. V usage is TRBV12-3 or TRBV12-4 and J usage is TRBJ1-6, with D possibly TRBD1 on 5 matching bases. This CDR3 comprises 12 residues. V lost 6 bases, J lost 10 bases, and 10 bases lay in between.

The chain combines TRBV11-2 with TRBJ2-7; 11 bases are a match to TRBD1. J was trimmed by 6 bases and V by 5 bases; bases with no gene match: 12. This CDR3 contains 16 residues. Germline values: CDR1 SGHAT, CDR2 FQNNGV. DNA of the CDR3: TGTGCCAGCAGCCCCCGGGCGGACAGGGGGCCCAGCGAGCAGTACTTC. Residues: CASSPRADRGPSEQYF.